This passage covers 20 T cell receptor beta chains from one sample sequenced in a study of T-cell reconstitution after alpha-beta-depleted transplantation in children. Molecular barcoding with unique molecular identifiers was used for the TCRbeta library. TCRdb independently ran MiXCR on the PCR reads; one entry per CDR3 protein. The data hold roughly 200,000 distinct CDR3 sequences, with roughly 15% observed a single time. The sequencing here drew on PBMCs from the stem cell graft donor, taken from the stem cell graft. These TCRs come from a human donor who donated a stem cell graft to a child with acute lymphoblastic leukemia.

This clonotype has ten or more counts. CDR3 DNA sequence: TGTGCCAGCAGTCCTCGGACAGCTACGCCCTACGAGCAGTACTTC. Translating gives CASSPRTATPYEQYF. The chain recombines TRBV27 with TRBJ2-7, with D possibly TRBD1 on 6 matching bases. V lost 5 bases to trimming and J lost 2 bases, with 16 bases between them. The V gene's germline CDR1 is MNHEY and CDR2 SMNVEV (reference sequence). This CDR3 contains 15 residues.

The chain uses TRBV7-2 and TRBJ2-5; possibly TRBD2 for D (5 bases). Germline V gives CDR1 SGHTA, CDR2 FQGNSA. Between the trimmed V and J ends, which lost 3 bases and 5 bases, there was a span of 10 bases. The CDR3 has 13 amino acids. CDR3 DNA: TGTGCCAGCAGCTTTATCGGGATGGAGACCCAGTACTTC. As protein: CASSFIGMETQYF.

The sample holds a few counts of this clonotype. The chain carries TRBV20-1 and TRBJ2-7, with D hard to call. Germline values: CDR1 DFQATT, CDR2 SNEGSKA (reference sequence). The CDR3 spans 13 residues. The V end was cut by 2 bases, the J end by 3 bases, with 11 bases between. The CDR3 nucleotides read TGCAGTGCTAGAAGTCCCGACCGCTACGAGCAGTACTTC. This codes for CSARSPDRYEQYF.

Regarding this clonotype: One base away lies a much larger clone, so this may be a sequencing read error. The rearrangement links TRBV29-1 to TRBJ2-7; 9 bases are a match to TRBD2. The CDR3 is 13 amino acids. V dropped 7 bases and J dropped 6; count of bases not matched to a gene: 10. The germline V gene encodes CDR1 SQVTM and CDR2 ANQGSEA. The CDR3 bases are TGCAGCGCCGTAGCGGGAGTCGACTGCGAGCAGTACTTC. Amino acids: CSAVAGVDCEQYF.

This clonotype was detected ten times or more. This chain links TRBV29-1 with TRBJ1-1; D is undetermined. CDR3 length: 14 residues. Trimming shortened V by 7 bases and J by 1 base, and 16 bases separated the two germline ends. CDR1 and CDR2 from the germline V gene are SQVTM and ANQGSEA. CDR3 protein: CSGVGRQENTEAFF. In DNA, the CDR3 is TGCAGCGGAGTTGGGAGACAAGAGAACACTGAAGCTTTCTTT.

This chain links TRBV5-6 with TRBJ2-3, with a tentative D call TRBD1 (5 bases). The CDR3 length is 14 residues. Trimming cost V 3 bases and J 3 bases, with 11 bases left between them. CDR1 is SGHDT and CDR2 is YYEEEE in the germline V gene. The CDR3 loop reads CASSWAGLTDTQYF. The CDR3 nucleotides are TGTGCCAGCAGCTGGGCAGGGTTGACAGATACGCAGTATTTT. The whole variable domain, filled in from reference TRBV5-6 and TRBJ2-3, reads DAGVTQSPTHLIKTRGQQVTLRCSPKSGHDTVSWYQQALGQGPQFIFQYYEEEERQRGNFPDRFSGHQFPNYSSELNVNALLLGDSALYLCASSWAGLTDTQYFGPGTRLTVL.

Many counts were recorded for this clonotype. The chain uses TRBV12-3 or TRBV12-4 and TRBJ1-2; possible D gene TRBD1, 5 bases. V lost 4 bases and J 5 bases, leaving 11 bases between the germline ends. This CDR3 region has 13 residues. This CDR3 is CASSSVGGYGYTF. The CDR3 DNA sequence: TGTGCCAGCAGTTCTGTTGGGGGTTATGGCTACACCTTC.

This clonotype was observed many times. CDR3 nucleotides: TGCGCCAGCAGTAGACTACCCGGGGTCGATGAGCAGTTCTTC. This sequence encodes CASSRLPGVDEQFF. The chain recombines TRBV5-1 with TRBJ2-1; weak D call: TRBD2 (5 bases). V was clipped by 5 bases and J by 8 bases, with 17 bases between them. The CDR3 is made up of 14 amino acids. Germline CDR1 and CDR2: SGHRS and YFSETQ.

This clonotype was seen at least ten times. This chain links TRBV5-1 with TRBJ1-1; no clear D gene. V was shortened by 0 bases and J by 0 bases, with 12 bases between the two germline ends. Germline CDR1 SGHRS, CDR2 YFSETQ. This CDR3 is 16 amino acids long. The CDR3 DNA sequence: TGCGCCAGCAGCTTGGTAGGCCCTACCATGAACACTGAAGCTTTCTTT. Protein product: CASSLVGPTMNTEAFF. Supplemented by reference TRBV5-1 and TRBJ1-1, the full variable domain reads KAGVTQTPRYLIKTRGQQVTLSCSPISGHRSVSWYQQTPGQGLQFLFEYFSETQRNKGNFPGRFSGRQFSNSRSEMNVSTLELGDSALYLCASSLVGPTMNTEAFFGQGTRLTVV.

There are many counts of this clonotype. The CDR3 spells CSATPGGGPKETQYF. CDR3 in DNA: TGCAGTGCTACGCCGGGTGGGGGACCAAAAGAGACCCAGTACTTC. The rearrangement joins TRBV20-1 to TRBJ2-5, with D tentatively TRBD1 or TRBD2 (5 bases each). Germline V gene sequence: CDR1 DFQATT, CDR2 SNEGSKA (reference sequence). CDR3 length: 15 amino acids. V lost 4 bases to trimming and J lost 3 bases, with 18 bases between them.

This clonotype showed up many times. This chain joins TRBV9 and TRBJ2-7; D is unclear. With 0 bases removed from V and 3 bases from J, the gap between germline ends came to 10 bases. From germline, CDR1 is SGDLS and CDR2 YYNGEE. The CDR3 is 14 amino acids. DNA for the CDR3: TGTGCCAGCAGCGTAGGTGGCTCCCGCTACGAGCAGTACTTC. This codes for CASSVGGSRYEQYF.

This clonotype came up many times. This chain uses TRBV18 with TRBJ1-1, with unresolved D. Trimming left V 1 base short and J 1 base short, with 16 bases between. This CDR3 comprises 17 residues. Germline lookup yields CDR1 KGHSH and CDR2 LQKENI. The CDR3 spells CASSPLSRPRGNTEAFF. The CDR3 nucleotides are TGTGCCAGCTCACCACTCTCGCGGCCGCGGGGGAACACTGAAGCTTTCTTT.

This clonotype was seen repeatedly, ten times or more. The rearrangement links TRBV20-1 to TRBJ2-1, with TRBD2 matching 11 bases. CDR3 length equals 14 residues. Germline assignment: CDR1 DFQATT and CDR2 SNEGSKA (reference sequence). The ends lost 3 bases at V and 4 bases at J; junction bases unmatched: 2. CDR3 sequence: CSARGLAAYNEQFF. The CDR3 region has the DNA TGCAGTGCTAGGGGACTAGCGGCTTACAATGAGCAGTTCTTC.

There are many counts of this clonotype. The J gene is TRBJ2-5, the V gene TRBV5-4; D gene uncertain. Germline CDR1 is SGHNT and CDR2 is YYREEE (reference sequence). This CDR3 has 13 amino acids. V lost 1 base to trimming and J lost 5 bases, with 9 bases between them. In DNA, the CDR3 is TGTGCCAGCAGCTTGATCCCCGGCGAGACCCAGTACTTC. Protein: CASSLIPGETQYF.

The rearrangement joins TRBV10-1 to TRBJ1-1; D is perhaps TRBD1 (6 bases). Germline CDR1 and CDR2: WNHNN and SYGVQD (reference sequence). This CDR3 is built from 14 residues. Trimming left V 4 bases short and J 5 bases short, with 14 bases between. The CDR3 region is CASSASRRGTEAFF. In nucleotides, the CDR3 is TGCGCCAGCAGTGCGTCCCGCAGGGGTACTGAAGCTTTCTTT.

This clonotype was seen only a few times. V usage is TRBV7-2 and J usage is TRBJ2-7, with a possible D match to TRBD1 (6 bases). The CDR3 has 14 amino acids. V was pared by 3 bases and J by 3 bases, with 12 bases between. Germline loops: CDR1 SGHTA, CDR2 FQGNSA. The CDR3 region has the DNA TGTGCCAGCAGCTTTACCCGGGACAACTACGAGCAGTACTTC. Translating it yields CASSFTRDNYEQYF.

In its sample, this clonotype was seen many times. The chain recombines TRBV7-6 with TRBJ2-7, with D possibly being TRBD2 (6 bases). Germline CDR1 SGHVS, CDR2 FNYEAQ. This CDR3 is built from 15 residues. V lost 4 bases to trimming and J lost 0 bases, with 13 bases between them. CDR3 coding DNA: TGTGCCAGCAGCTCCCGGGACGGGAGCTCCTACGAGCAGTACTTC. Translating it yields CASSSRDGSSYEQYF.

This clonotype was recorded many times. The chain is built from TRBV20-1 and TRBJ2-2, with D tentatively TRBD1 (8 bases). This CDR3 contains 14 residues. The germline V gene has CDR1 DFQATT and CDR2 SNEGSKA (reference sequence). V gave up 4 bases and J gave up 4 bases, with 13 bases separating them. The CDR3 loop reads CSANHRGGTGELFF. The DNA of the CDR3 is TGCAGTGCTAATCACAGGGGGGGCACCGGGGAGCTGTTTTTT.

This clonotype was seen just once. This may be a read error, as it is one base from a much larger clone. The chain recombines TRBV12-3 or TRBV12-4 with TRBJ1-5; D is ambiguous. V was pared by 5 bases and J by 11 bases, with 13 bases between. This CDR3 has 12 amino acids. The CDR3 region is CASSAGSSAQHF. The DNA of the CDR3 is TGTGCCAGCAGTGCTGGAAGTTCGGCCCAGCATTTT.

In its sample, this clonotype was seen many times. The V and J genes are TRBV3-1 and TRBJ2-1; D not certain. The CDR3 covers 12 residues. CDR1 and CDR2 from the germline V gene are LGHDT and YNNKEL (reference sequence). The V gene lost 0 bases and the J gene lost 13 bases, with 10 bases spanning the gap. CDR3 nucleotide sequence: TGTGCCAGCAGCCAAGATTGGCAGGCCCAGTTCTTC. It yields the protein CASSQDWQAQFF.